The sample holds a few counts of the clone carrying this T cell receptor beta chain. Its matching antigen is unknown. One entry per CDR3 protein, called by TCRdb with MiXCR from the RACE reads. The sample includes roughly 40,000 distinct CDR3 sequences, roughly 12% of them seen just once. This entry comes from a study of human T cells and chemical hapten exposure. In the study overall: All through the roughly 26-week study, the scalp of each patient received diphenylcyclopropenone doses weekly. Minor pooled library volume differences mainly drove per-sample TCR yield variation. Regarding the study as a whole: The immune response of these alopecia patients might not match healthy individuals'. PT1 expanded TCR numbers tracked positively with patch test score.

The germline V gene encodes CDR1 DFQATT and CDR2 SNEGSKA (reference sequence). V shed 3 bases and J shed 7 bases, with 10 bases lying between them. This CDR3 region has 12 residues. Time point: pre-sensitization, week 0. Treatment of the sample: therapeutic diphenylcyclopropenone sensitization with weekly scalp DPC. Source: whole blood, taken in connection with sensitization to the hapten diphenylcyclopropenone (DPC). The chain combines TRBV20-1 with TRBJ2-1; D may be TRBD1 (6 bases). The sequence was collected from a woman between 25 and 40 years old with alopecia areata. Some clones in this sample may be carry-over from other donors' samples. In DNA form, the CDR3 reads TGCAGTGCTAGTTCCCAGGGGAATGAGCAGTTCTTC. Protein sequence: CSASSQGNEQFF.